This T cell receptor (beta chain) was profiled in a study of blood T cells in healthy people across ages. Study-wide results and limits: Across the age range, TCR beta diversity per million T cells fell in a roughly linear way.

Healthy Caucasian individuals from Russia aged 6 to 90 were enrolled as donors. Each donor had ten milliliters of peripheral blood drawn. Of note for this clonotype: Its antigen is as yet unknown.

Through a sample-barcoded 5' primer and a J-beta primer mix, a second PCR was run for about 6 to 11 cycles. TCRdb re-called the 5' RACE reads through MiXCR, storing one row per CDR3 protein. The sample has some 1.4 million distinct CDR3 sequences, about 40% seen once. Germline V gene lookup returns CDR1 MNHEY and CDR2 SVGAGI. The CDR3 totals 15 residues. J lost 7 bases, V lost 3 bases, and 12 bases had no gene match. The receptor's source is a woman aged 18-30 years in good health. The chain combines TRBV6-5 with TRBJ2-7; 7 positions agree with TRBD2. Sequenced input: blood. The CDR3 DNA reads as TGTGCCAGCAGTTATGGCGGGAGACTGGTAAATGAGCAGTACTTC. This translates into CASSYGGRLVNEQYF.